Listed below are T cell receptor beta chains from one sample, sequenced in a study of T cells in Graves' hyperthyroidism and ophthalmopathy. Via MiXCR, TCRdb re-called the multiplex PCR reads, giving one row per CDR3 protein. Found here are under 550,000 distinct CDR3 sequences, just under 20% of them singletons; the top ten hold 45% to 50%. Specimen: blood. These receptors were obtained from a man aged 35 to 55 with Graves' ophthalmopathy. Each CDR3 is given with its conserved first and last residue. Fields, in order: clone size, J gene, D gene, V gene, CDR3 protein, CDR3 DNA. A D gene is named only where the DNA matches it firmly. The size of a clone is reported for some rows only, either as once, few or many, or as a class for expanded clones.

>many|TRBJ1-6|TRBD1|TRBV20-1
CSARSRQGLGPLHF
TGCAGTGCTAGATCCAGACAGGGGTTGGGACCCCTCCACTTT
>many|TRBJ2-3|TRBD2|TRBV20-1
CSAGDYSPSGRADTQYF
TGCAGTGCTGGAGACTACTCCCCTAGCGGGAGAGCAGATACGCAGTATTTT
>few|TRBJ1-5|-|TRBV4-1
CASSQEDKNSNQPQHF
TGCGCCAGCAGCCAAGAAGACAAGAATAGCAATCAGCCCCAGCATTTT
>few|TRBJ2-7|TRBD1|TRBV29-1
CSGDRVSYEQYF
TGCAGCGGCGACAGGGTCTCCTACGAGCAGTACTTC
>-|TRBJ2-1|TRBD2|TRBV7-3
CASSPPGLTNNEQFF
TGTGCCAGCAGCCCACCGGGACTAACTAACAATGAGCAGTTCTTC
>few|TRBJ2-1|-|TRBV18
CASSPLVGQHRYNEQFF
TGTGCCAGCTCACCACTCGTAGGACAGCATCGGTACAATGAGCAGTTCTTC
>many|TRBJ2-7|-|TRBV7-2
CASSLNGPYEQYF
TGTGCCAGCAGCTTAAACGGCCCCTACGAGCAGTACTTC
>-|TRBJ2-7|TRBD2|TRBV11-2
CASSLRTGTREQYF
TGTGCCAGCAGCTTGAGAACCGGGACTAGGGAGCAGTACTTC
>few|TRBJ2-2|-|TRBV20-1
CSAIPSGPPGELFF
TGCAGTGCTATACCGTCGGGGCCACCCGGGGAGCTGTTTTTT
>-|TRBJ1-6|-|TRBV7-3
CASSLGPGKNSPLHF
TGTGCCAGCAGCTTAGGGCCAGGGAAAAATTCACCCCTCCACTTT
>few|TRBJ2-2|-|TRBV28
CASSLVAVSNGELFF
TGTGCCAGCAGCTTGGTGGCAGTTTCGAACGGGGAGCTGTTTTTT
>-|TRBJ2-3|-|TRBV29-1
CSVDGAGTQYF
TGCAGCGTTGATGGGGCAGGGACGCAGTATTTT
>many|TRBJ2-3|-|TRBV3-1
CASRPPDADTQYF
TGTGCCAGCAGACCCCCGGACGCAGATACGCAGTATTTT
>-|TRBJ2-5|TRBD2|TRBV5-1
CASSLQGTRGETQYF
TGCGCCAGCAGCTTGCAAGGGACTAGGGGAGAGACCCAGTACTTC
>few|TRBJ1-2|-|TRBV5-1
CASSLDNRAGGYTF
TGCGCCAGCAGCTTGGATAACAGGGCGGGTGGCTACACCTTC
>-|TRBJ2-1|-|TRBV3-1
CASSQRAGSYNEQFF
TGTGCCAGCAGCCAGCGGGCCGGCTCCTACAATGAGCAGTTCTTC
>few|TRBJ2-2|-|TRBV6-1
CASRVELYTGELFF
TGTGCCAGCAGGGTAGAACTGTACACCGGGGAGCTGTTTTTT
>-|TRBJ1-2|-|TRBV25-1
CASSDPANYGYTF
TGTGCCAGCAGTGACCCAGCTAACTATGGCTACACCTTC
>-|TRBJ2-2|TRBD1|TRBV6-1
CATLGQGDTGELFF
TGTGCCACCCTAGGACAGGGCGACACCGGGGAGCTGTTTTTT
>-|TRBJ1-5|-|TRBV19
CASSIESRRGNQPQHF
TGTGCCAGTAGTATAGAGAGCCGCCGGGGCAATCAGCCCCAGCATTTT
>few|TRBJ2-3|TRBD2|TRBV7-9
CASSSRLAELTDTQYF
TGTGCCAGCAGCTCCAGACTAGCGGAACTCACAGATACGCAGTATTTT